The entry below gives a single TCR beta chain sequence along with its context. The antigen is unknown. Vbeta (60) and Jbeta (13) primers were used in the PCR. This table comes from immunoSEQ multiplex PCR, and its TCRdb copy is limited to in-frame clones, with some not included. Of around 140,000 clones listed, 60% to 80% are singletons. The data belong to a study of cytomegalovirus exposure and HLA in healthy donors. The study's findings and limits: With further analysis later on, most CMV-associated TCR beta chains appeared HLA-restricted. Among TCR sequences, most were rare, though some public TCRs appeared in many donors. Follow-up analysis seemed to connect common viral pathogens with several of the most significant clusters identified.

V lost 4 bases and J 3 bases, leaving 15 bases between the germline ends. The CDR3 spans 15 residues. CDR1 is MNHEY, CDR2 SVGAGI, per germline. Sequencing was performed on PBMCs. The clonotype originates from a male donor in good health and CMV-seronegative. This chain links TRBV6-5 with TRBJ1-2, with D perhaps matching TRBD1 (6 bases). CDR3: CASSSLQGKDYGYTF. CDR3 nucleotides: TGTGCCAGCAGTTCCCTCCAGGGGAAGGACTATGGCTACACCTTC.